The clone carrying this TCR beta chain turned up a few times. The sample belongs to a study of CD8+CD57+ T cells in acquired aplastic anemia. TCR beta VDJ combinations and CDR3 sequences were profiled from genomic DNA. TCRdb used MiXCR to reprocess the reads, holding one entry per CDR3 protein. The sample lists 150,000 to 200,000 distinct CDR3 sequences, approximately 45% occurring once. Sequencing was carried out using sorted CD4+, CD8+, or CD8+CD57+ T cells (not recorded which) from PBMCs. The sequence derives from a human donor in good health.

CDR3 nucleotide sequence: TGTGCCAGCAGCAGCGCCGGGTTCTCTTCCTACGAGCAGTACTTC. Protein: CASSSAGFSSYEQYF. The J gene is TRBJ2-7, the V gene TRBV28, with D uncertain. V was shortened by 6 bases and J by 1 base, with 16 bases between the two germline ends. The CDR3 is 15 amino acids. Germline V lookup: CDR1 MDHEN, CDR2 SYDVKM.